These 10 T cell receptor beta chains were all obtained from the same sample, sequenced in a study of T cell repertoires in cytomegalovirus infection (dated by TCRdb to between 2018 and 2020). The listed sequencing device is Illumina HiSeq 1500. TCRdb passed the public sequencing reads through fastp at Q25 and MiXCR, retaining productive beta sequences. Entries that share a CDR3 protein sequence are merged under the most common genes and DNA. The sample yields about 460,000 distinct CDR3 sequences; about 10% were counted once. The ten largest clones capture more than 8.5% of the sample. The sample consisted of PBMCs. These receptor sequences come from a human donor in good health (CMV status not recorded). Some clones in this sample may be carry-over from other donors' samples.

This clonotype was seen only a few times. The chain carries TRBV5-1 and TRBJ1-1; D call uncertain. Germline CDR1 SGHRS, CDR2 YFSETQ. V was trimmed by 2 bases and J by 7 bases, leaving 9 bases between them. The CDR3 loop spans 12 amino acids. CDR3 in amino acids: CASSLGQDEAFF. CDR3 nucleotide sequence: TGCGCCAGCAGCTTAGGGCAGGATGAAGCTTTCTTT.

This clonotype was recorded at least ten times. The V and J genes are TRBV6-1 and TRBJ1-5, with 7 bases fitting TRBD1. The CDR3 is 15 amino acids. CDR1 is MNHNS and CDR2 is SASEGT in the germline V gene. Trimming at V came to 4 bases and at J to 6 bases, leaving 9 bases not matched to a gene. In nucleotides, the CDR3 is TGTGCCAGCAGTGCTTTTGGGGACAGAAGTCAGCCCCAGCATTTT. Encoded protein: CASSAFGDRSQPQHF.

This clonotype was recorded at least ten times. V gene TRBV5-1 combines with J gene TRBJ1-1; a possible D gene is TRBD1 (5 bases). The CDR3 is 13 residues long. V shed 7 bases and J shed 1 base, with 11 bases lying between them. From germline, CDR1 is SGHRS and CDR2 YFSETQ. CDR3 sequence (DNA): TGCGCCAGCTTCCAGGGAGAGAACACTGAAGCTTTCTTT. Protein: CASFQGENTEAFF.

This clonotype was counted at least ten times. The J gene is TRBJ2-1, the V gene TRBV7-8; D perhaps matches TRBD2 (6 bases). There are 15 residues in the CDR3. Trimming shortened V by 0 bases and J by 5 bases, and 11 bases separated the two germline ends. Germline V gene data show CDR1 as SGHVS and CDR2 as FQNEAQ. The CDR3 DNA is TGTGCCAGCAGCTTAGCGGGGGGAGGAAACAATGAGCAGTTCTTC. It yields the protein CASSLAGGGNNEQFF.

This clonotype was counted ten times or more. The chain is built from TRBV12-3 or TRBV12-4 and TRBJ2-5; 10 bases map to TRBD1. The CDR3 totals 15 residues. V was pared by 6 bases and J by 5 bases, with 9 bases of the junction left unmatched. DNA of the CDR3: TGTGCCAGCAGCGCACCGGGACAGGGGAAGGAGACCCAGTACTTC. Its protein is CASSAPGQGKETQYF.

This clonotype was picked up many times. The CDR3: CASRERLADNEQFF. As DNA, the CDR3 is TGCGCCAGCAGGGAACGACTAGCGGACAATGAGCAGTTCTTC. The V call is TRBV5-1, the J call TRBJ2-1, with TRBD2 matching 9 bases. J lost 5 bases, V lost 5 bases, and 5 bases had no gene match. CDR1 is SGHRS and CDR2 is YFSETQ in the germline V gene. The CDR3 runs to 14 residues.

For the CDR3, the DNA is TGTGCCAGCAGTGTAGAGGACAGGATGGGCTCCTACGAGCAGTACTTC. As protein: CASSVEDRMGSYEQYF. The chain has TRBV2 and TRBJ2-7; 7 positions match TRBD1. The V gene end was trimmed by 4 bases and the J gene end by 0 bases; junction bases not matched to a gene: 9. This CDR3 has 16 residues. Germline V gives CDR1 SNHLY, CDR2 FYNNEI.

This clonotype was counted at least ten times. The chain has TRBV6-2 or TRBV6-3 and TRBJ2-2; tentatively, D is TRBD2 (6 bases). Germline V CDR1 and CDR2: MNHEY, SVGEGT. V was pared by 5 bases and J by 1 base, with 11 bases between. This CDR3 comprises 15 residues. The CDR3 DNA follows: TGTGCCAGCAGTCCGGACTACTTGAACACCGGGGAGCTGTTTTTT. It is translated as CASSPDYLNTGELFF.

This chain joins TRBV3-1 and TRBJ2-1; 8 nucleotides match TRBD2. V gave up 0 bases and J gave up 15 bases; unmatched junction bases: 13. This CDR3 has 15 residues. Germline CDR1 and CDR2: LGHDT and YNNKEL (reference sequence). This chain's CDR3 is CASSQDSASGRNVFF. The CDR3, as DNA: TGTGCCAGCAGCCAAGATTCGGCTAGCGGGCGAAACGTGTTCTTC.

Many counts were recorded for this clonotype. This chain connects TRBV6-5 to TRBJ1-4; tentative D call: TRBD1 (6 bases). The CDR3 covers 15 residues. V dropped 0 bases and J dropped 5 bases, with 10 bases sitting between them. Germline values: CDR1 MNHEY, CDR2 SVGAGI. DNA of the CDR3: TGTGCCAGCAGTTACTCCGGGACACGGAATGAAAAACTGTTTTTT. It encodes CASSYSGTRNEKLFF.